This T cell receptor beta chain was captured by sequencing in a study of cytomegalovirus exposure and HLA in healthy donors. For the study at large: About 82 million unique TCRs from HLA-typed donors were held in an early release of data. Caucasian-associated ancestry cluster membership applied to 75% to 85% of under 450 genotyped donors.

Primers: 60 Vbeta forward and 13 Jbeta reverse. Sequencing was performed with immunoSEQ multiplex PCR; in TCRdb, only in-frame clones are kept and a portion is missing. The sample lists about 180,000 clones, 70% to 75% occurring once. The V gene lost 1 base and the J gene lost 7 bases, with 14 bases spanning the gap. There are 15 residues in the CDR3. Germline loops: CDR1 SGHVS, CDR2 FNYEAQ. This clone was detected only once. Its antigen is still unknown. Regarding the study as a whole: Presence/absence results assume similar sequencing depth per donor, which may not hold.

The source of this sequence is a male donor in good health and CMV-seronegative. The chain couples TRBV7-6 to TRBJ1-5; possible D gene TRBD1, 6 bases. Sequenced input: PBMCs. The CDR3 loop is CASSLGAGAVQPQHF. CDR3 bases: TGTGCCAGCAGCTTAGGGGCGGGGGCGGTGCAGCCCCAGCATTTT.